This T cell receptor beta chain was retrieved from a study of T-cell reconstitution after alpha-beta-depleted transplantation in children. It was with unique molecular identifiers that the TCRbeta library was prepared. TCRdb fed the PCR reads into MiXCR, producing one record per CDR3 protein. The sample gives about 500,000 distinct CDR3 sequences, about 33% of which show up once; 2% to 3% is in the top ten. Looked up from germline, CDR1 is KGHSH and CDR2 is LQKENI. The CDR3 consists of 14 residues. V shed 3 bases and J shed 6 bases, with 11 bases lying between them. The genes are TRBV18 and TRBJ2-2; D tentatively reads TRBD1 or TRBD2 (5 bases each). The clonotype originates from a human donor who donated a stem cell graft to a child with aplastic anemia. The sample here was PBMCs from the stem cell graft donor, taken from the stem cell graft. The CDR3 DNA follows: TGTGCCAGCTCACCGGGGGTCGAGGCCGGGGAGCTGTTTTTT. This translates into CASSPGVEAGELFF.